The 22 T cell receptor beta chains listed next were all sequenced from one sample in a study of PD-1 blockade in mismatch repair-deficient tumors. Libraries were prepared by immunoSEQ multiplex PCR; TCRdb keeps only in-frame clonotypes and omits some of them. The table includes fewer than 10,000 clones, more than 80% detected once. The input for sequencing was PBMCs, taken approximately 48 weeks after starting pembrolizumab. Receptor source: an adult with mismatch repair-deficient cancer.

The V gene is TRBV19, the J gene TRBJ1-1, with TRBD1 identical over 10 bases. CDR1 and CDR2 from the germline V gene are LNHDA and SQIVND (reference sequence). The CDR3 has 18 residues. V gave up 2 bases and J gave up 3 bases; unmatched junction bases: 12. CDR3 region: CASSIFAGTGAPDTEAFF. In DNA form, the CDR3 reads TGTGCCAGTAGTATATTTGCGGGGACAGGGGCGCCGGACACTGAAGCTTTCTTT.

This chain joins TRBV27 and TRBJ2-1; 11 bases fit TRBD2. V lost 6 bases and J lost 7; bases outside the gene matches: 8. Germline CDR1 reads MNHEY; CDR2 reads SMNVEV (reference sequence). This CDR3 comprises 15 residues. The CDR3 protein is CASSQGASGRNEQFF. CDR3 in DNA: TGTGCCAGCAGCCAAGGGGCTAGCGGGAGGAATGAGCAGTTCTTC.

The chain recombines TRBV5-1 with TRBJ2-1, with D maybe TRBD2 (6 bases). The CDR3 covers 15 residues. In germline, CDR1 is SGHRS, CDR2 YFSETQ. Between the trimmed V and J ends, which lost 0 bases and 3 bases, there was a span of 10 bases. Here the CDR3 DNA reads TGCGCCAGCAGCTTGGACGCGGGAAGCTACAATGAGCAGTTCTTC. Its protein product is CASSLDAGSYNEQFF.

The chain uses TRBV7-9 and TRBJ1-2; TRBD1 might be the D (5 bases). V lost 8 bases to trimming and J lost 2 bases, with 12 bases between them. CDR3 length equals 13 residues. The germline V gene has CDR1 SEHNR and CDR2 FQNEAQ (reference sequence). The CDR3 is CASDRQPNYGYTF. The CDR3 bases are TGTGCCAGCGATAGACAGCCAAACTATGGCTACACCTTC. Complete variable domain (other parts from reference TRBV7-9 and TRBJ1-2): DTGVSQNPRHKITKRGQNVTFRCDPISEHNRLYWYRQTLGQGPEFLTYFQNEAQLEKSRLLSDRFSAERPKGSFSTLEIQRTEQGDSAMYLCASDRQPNYGYTFGSGTRLTVV.

CDR3 residues: CASSYTGDTEAFF. The DNA for the CDR3 is TGTGCCAGCAGTTACACAGGCGACACTGAAGCTTTCTTT. The chain has TRBV6-5 and TRBJ1-1; tentative D call: TRBD1 (5 bases). Per germline, CDR1 MNHEY and CDR2 SVGAGI. The V end was cut by 2 bases, the J end by 3 bases, with 7 bases between. The CDR3 spans 13 residues.

The J gene is TRBJ2-1, the V gene TRBV30; 9 bases match TRBD2. Trimming removed 0 bases from V and 9 bases from J; junction bases left unmatched: 0. Looked up from germline, CDR1 is GTSNPN and CDR2 is SVGIG (reference sequence). The CDR3 loop spans 12 amino acids. The CDR3 bases are TGTGCCTGGAGTGTACTAGCGGGTGAGCAGTTCTTC. Amino acid sequence: CAWSVLAGEQFF.

This rearrangement joins TRBV28 to TRBJ1-4; D perhaps matches TRBD1 (5 bases). This CDR3 comprises 14 residues. Germline V gene data show CDR1 as MDHEN and CDR2 as SYDVKM. Trimming cost V 3 bases and J 8 bases, with 13 bases left between them. CDR3 nucleotide sequence: TGTGCCAGCAGTTTGGGTCAGGGAGGGGAAAAACTGTTTTTT. This sequence encodes CASSLGQGGEKLFF.

With regard to this clone: A read error may account for a junction end that differs from germline. This rearrangement joins TRBV2 to TRBJ2-5; D ambiguous. Per germline, CDR1 SNHLY and CDR2 FYNNEI. CDR3 length: 15 residues. CDR3 nucleotides: TGTGCCAGCAGGGAAGAGACACTTAGGCAAGAGACCCAGTACTTC. Translated: CASREETLRQETQYF.

V gene TRBV29-1 combines with J gene TRBJ2-6; D remains ambiguous. V shed 6 bases and J shed 3 bases, with 12 bases lying between them. The CDR3 is made up of 14 amino acids. Germline CDR1 and CDR2: SQVTM and ANQGSEA. In nucleotides, the CDR3 is TGCAGCGTCGGAGCCTCTAATGGGGCCAACGTCCTGACTTTC. Translation: CSVGASNGANVLTF.

CDR3: CASRRQGPYGYTF. Here the CDR3 DNA reads TGTGCCAGCAGGAGACAGGGCCCCTATGGCTACACCTTC. The genes are TRBV6-1 and TRBJ1-2; 7 bases fit TRBD1. Germline V gives CDR1 MNHNS, CDR2 SASEGT. After removal of 6 bases from V and 4 bases from J, the junction contained 5 bases not matched to a gene. CDR3 length: 13 amino acids.

The rearrangement uses TRBV6-5 and TRBJ1-6; D gene ambiguous. Germline V gene data show CDR1 as MNHEY and CDR2 as SVGAGI. The CDR3 is made up of 15 amino acids. Trimming took 0 bases from V and 9 from J, leaving 12 bases between them. The CDR3 DNA is TGTGCCAGCAGTTACTCTTCGGGGTCCTCTTCACCCCTCCACTTT. This translates into CASSYSSGSSSPLHF.

CDR3 in DNA: TGTGCCAGCAGCTTTGGGACAGGGAGCTTGGACACTGAAGCTTTCTTT. Protein sequence: CASSFGTGSLDTEAFF. The J gene is TRBJ1-1, the V gene TRBV7-9, with 9 positions matching TRBD1. The V gene's germline CDR1 is SEHNR and CDR2 FQNEAQ (reference sequence). This CDR3 is built from 16 residues. The ends lost 3 bases at V and 3 bases at J; junction bases unmatched: 8.

The V and J genes are TRBV7-2 and TRBJ1-5, with a tentative D call TRBD1 (6 bases). The germline V gene has CDR1 SGHTA and CDR2 FQGNSA. The V end lost 5 bases, the J end lost 6 bases, and 11 bases lay between the germline ends. There are 13 residues in the CDR3. In nucleotides, the CDR3 is TGTGCCAGCAGCCATCAGGGGTTTCAGCCCCAGCATTTT. It translates to CASSHQGFQPQHF.

This clone was detected once. The rearrangement joins TRBV19 to TRBJ1-5; D remains unclear. Germline V gene data show CDR1 as LNHDA and CDR2 as SQIVND (reference sequence). This CDR3 has 14 residues. V was shortened by 3 bases and J by 4 bases, with 10 bases between the two germline ends. The CDR3 spells CASSIGSGNQPQHF. CDR3 bases: TGTGCCAGTAGTATTGGGTCGGGGAATCAGCCCCAGCATTTT.

The CDR3 bases are TGCAGCGTGAAGGGACAGTTGAACACTGAAGCTTTCTTT. It translates to CSVKGQLNTEAFF. This chain uses TRBV29-1 with TRBJ1-1; 7 bases agree with TRBD1. This CDR3 has 13 amino acids. Germline CDR1 and CDR2: SQVTM and ANQGSEA. Trimming at V came to 6 bases and at J to 0 bases, leaving 4 bases not matched to a gene.

This chain links TRBV11-1 with TRBJ1-1; D gene ambiguous. Germline-derived CDR1 and CDR2 are SGHAT and FQDESV (reference sequence). There are 13 residues in the CDR3. V gave up 3 bases and J gave up 2 bases, with 7 bases separating them. Here the CDR3 reads CASSFTDNTEAFF. DNA of the CDR3: TGTGCCAGCAGCTTTACAGATAACACTGAAGCTTTCTTT.

The chain links TRBV9 to TRBJ1-1, with TRBD1 as a possible D gene (6 bases). Germline V gene sequence: CDR1 SGDLS, CDR2 YYNGEE. V lost 1 base and J 3 bases, leaving 13 bases between the germline ends. The CDR3 totals 15 residues. The CDR3 DNA reads TGTGCCAGCAGCGTACTTACAGGGTCGCACACTGAAGCTTTCTTT. It yields the protein CASSVLTGSHTEAFF. Full variable domain (outside the CDR3, taken from reference TRBV9 and TRBJ1-1): DSGVTQTPKHLITATGQRVTLRCSPRSGDLSVYWYQQSLDQGLQFLIQYYNGEERAKGNILERFSAQQFPDLHSELNLSSLELGDSALYFCASSVLTGSHTEAFFGQGTRLTVV.

The V call is TRBV28, the J call TRBJ2-5, with TRBD2 matching 7 bases. After removal of 6 bases from V and 4 bases from J, the junction contained 11 bases not matched to a gene. This CDR3 has 15 amino acids. Germline lookup yields CDR1 MDHEN and CDR2 SYDVKM. The CDR3 protein is CASSTTMGGLETQYF. The DNA for the CDR3 is TGTGCCAGCAGCACCACAATGGGGGGGTTAGAGACCCAGTACTTC.

The chain has TRBV29-1 and TRBJ2-1; 11 positions agree with TRBD2. The germline V gene encodes CDR1 SQVTM and CDR2 ANQGSEA. The trim removed 7 bases at V and 6 bases at J, leaving 20 bases unmatched. The CDR3 consists of 18 residues. CDR3 sequence reads: CSAPDVLAGEQNVNEQFF. The CDR3 region has the DNA TGCAGCGCCCCCGACGTACTAGCGGGAGAGCAAAACGTCAATGAGCAGTTCTTC.

The chain couples TRBV4-1 to TRBJ2-5; a possible D gene is TRBD2 (6 bases). Trimming cost V 1 base and J 2 bases, with 8 bases left between them. The CDR3 sequence is 14 residues long. Germline CDR1 reads MGHRA; CDR2 reads YSYEKL. The CDR3 loop reads CASSQGREQETQYF. In DNA, the CDR3 is TGCGCCAGCAGCCAAGGGCGGGAACAAGAGACCCAGTACTTC.

The genes are TRBV13 and TRBJ2-7; 7 positions match TRBD1. Germline values: CDR1 PRHDT, CDR2 FYEKMQ (reference sequence). The CDR3 consists of 16 residues. V lost 6 bases, J lost 0 bases, and 11 bases stayed unmatched. In DNA, the CDR3 is TGTGCCAGCAGTTCAACTTACCGGGACAGCTCCTACGAGCAGTACTTC. Translating gives CASSSTYRDSSYEQYF. Supplemented by reference TRBV13 and TRBJ2-7, the full variable domain reads AAGVIQSPRHLIKEKRETATLKCYPIPRHDTVYWYQQGPGQDPQFLISFYEKMQSDKGSIPDRFSAQQFSDYHSELNMSSLELGDSALYFCASSSTYRDSSYEQYFGPGTRLTVT.

The rearrangement uses TRBV5-8 and TRBJ2-7, with D possibly being TRBD1 (5 bases). V was clipped by 2 bases and J by 6 bases, with 12 bases between them. This CDR3 region has 13 residues. Germline-derived CDR1 and CDR2 are SGHTS and YDEGEE. The CDR3 coding sequence is TGTGCCAGCAGCTTTGGCAGGGTTGGCGAGCAGTACTTC. Protein product: CASSFGRVGEQYF.